These 28 T cell receptor beta chains were all obtained from the same sample, sequenced in a study of T cell responses to AZD1222 COVID-19 vaccine. Only in-frame clones appear in the TCRdb table, and some are missing; sequencing was by immunoSEQ multiplex PCR. The data show around 100,000 clones, 88% seen once. The input for sequencing was peripheral blood, taken on day 0 of AZD1222 vaccination. These receptors all stem from an adult in good health.

The table lists this clone with a count of one. The V call is TRBV7-2, the J call TRBJ2-1; D might be TRBD1 (5 bases). The CDR3 extends over 13 amino acids. Trimming removed 5 bases at V and 7 bases at J, with 12 bases between. Germline loops: CDR1 SGHTA, CDR2 FQGNSA. CDR3 nucleotide sequence: TGTGCCAGCAGCCCCCAGGGCTGGAATGAGCAGTTCTTC. Translation gives CASSPQGWNEQFF.

The chain uses TRBV29-1 and TRBJ1-1, with unresolved D. The CDR3 consists of 14 residues. CDR1 SQVTM and CDR2 ANQGSEA come from the germline V gene. Trimming removed 4 bases at V and 2 bases at J, with 14 bases between. CDR3 in amino acids: CSVVQLTGNTEAFF. Here the CDR3 DNA reads TGCAGCGTTGTTCAATTGACGGGAAACACTGAAGCTTTCTTT. The complete variable domain, with remaining parts taken from reference TRBV29-1 and TRBJ1-1, reads SAVISQKPSRDICQRGTSLTIQCQVDSQVTMMFWYRQQPGQSLTLIATANQGSEATYESGFVIDKFPISRPNLTFSTLTVSNMSPEDSSIYLCSVVQLTGNTEAFFGQGTRLTVV.

This chain joins TRBV18 and TRBJ1-1; 9 bases agree with TRBD1. Trimming took 3 bases from V and 6 from J; bases not matched to a gene: 2. CDR3 length equals 13 residues. Germline V gene sequence: CDR1 KGHSH, CDR2 LQKENI. The CDR3 DNA reads TGTGCCAGCTCACCGACAGGGGGGTCTGAAGCTTTCTTT. It codes for CASSPTGGSEAFF.

With regard to this clone: At one boundary the junction diverges from the germline segment, which might be a read error. The rearrangement links TRBV7-7 to TRBJ2-1, with D unclear. The germline gives CDR1 SSHAT, CDR2 FNYEAQ (reference sequence). This CDR3 spans 13 amino acids. DNA for the CDR3: TGTGCTAGCAGCTTAACCAATAATGGTGAGCAGTTCTTC. This translates into CASSLTNNGEQFF.

This clone was counted a single time. The gene calls are TRBV28 and TRBJ1-2; D gene ambiguous. Germline V gene data show CDR1 as MDHEN and CDR2 as SYDVKM. Trimming shortened V by 6 bases and J by 2 bases, and 10 bases separated the two germline ends. The CDR3 has 13 residues. This chain's CDR3 is CASRSPPNYGYTF. DNA of the CDR3: TGTGCCAGCAGGTCACCCCCAAACTATGGCTACACCTTC.

The V gene is TRBV9, the J gene TRBJ1-5, with D maybe TRBD1 (6 bases). The CDR3 has 14 residues. V was shortened by 4 bases and J by 3 bases, with 11 bases between the two germline ends. CDR1 is SGDLS and CDR2 is YYNGEE in the germline V gene. This CDR3 is CASSSGHFNQPQHF. CDR3 bases: TGTGCCAGCAGCTCGGGACACTTCAATCAGCCCCAGCATTTT.

The rearrangement uses TRBV6-2 or TRBV6-3 and TRBJ1-5; D ambiguous. Germline V gene lookup returns CDR1 MNHEY and CDR2 SVGEGT. Trimming took 2 bases from V and 7 from J, leaving 12 bases between them. There are 14 residues in the CDR3. The CDR3 loop reads CASSYDGSGQPQHF. CDR3 DNA: TGTGCCAGCAGTTACGATGGGTCCGGCCAGCCCCAGCATTTT.

CDR3 nucleotide sequence: TGTGCCAGCAGCGTAGGAACAGCCGCAAGTCAGCCCCAGCATTTT. Its translation: CASSVGTAASQPQHF. The chain links TRBV9 to TRBJ1-5; D is unresolved. Germline V CDR1 and CDR2: SGDLS, YYNGEE. Trimming cost V 0 bases and J 6 bases, with 13 bases left between them. The CDR3 has 15 amino acids.

The chain is built from TRBV5-5 and TRBJ2-1; 9 bases match TRBD1. The ends lost 2 bases at V and 9 bases at J; junction bases unmatched: 9. CDR3 length: 15 amino acids. Germline V gene lookup returns CDR1 SGHKS and CDR2 YYEKEE (reference sequence). The CDR3 protein is CASSFLDRGHGEQFF. As DNA, the CDR3 is TGTGCCAGCAGCTTTCTGGACAGGGGTCATGGTGAGCAGTTCTTC.

The V gene is TRBV6-6, the J gene TRBJ1-1; 8 nucleotides line up with TRBD1. J lost 3 bases, V lost 5 bases, and 11 bases had no gene match. From germline, CDR1 is MNHNY and CDR2 SVGAGI (reference sequence). The CDR3 covers 16 residues. CDR3 bases: TGTGCCAGCAGTAATTTCAGGGGGCCTGGGGACACTGAAGCTTTCTTT. Protein sequence: CASSNFRGPGDTEAFF.

The chain combines TRBV4-1 with TRBJ1-2; the D is unclear. V lost 1 base to trimming and J lost 3 bases, with 15 bases between them. Germline V lookup: CDR1 MGHRA, CDR2 YSYEKL. The CDR3 is made up of 16 amino acids. CDR3 bases: TGCGCCAGCAGCCAAGCGGGGAGATTCGGCGACTATGGCTACACCTTC. Translation gives CASSQAGRFGDYGYTF.

The chain has TRBV7-2 and TRBJ2-7; TRBD2 agrees at 8 bases. CDR3 length: 14 amino acids. From germline, CDR1 is SGHTA and CDR2 FQGNSA. Trimming cost V 5 bases and J 6 bases; bases outside gene matches: 9. The CDR3 nucleotides are TGTGCCAGCAGCCGGACTAGCCCCTCTGGCGAGCAGTACTTC. It translates to CASSRTSPSGEQYF.

A single count supports this clone. The V call is TRBV10-3, the J call TRBJ1-6, with a tentative D call TRBD1 (5 bases). CDR3 length: 13 residues. Trimming took off 3 bases at V and 7 bases at J, with 7 bases between the two ends. In germline, CDR1 is ENHRY, CDR2 SYGVKD. The CDR3 sequence: CAISDGGNSPLHF. The CDR3 bases are TGTGCCATCAGTGACGGGGGGAATTCACCCCTCCACTTT.

The chain recombines TRBV6-5 with TRBJ2-2; TRBD1 aligns across 9 bases. Trimming at V came to 7 bases and at J to 1 base, leaving 4 bases not matched to a gene. This CDR3 has 15 amino acids. The germline V gene encodes CDR1 MNHEY and CDR2 SVGAGI. The CDR3 DNA reads TGTGCCAGCACTCCGGGACAGGGGAACACCGGGGAGCTGTTTTTT. Encoded protein: CASTPGQGNTGELFF.

The genes are TRBV4-3 and TRBJ1-5; D may be TRBD1 (5 bases). The V gene lost 0 bases and the J gene lost 7 bases, with 13 bases spanning the gap. This CDR3 contains 15 residues. Germline V gives CDR1 LGHNA, CDR2 YSLEER. The CDR3: CASSQDLAREQPQHF. The DNA of the CDR3 is TGCGCCAGCAGCCAAGACTTAGCCAGGGAACAGCCCCAGCATTTT.

V gene TRBV11-3 combines with J gene TRBJ2-3; D gene uncertain. Trimming stripped 1 base from V and 2 bases from J, with 1 base between. CDR1 and CDR2 (germline): SGHNT, YENEEA. The CDR3 totals 12 residues. CDR3 bases: TGTGCCAGCAGCTTAGCCACAGATACGCAGTATTTT. Its protein is CASSLATDTQYF.

J is TRBJ2-1 and V is TRBV7-3; no clear D gene. This CDR3 spans 13 amino acids. Germline assignment: CDR1 SGHTA and CDR2 FQGTGA. Trimming left V 5 bases short and J 9 bases short, with 14 bases between. The chain's CDR3 is CASSGTVFGEQFF. In nucleotides, the CDR3 is TGTGCCAGCAGCGGTACAGTGTTCGGTGAGCAGTTCTTC.

The chain carries TRBV7-9 and TRBJ2-7, with 7 bases that match TRBD2. The V gene's germline CDR1 is SEHNR and CDR2 FQNEAQ (reference sequence). J gave up 1 base and V 4 bases, and 13 bases lay outside the gene matches. This CDR3 region has 17 residues. The CDR3 spells CASSSVRLVGGSYEQYF. The CDR3 DNA sequence: TGTGCCAGCAGCTCAGTTAGGCTGGTGGGAGGGTCCTACGAGCAGTACTTC.

Comment on this clone: Other DNA sequences in the same sample also yield this CDR3. This rearrangement joins TRBV27 to TRBJ1-2, with D tentatively TRBD1 (6 bases). CDR3 size: 13 residues. Germline V gives CDR1 MNHEY, CDR2 SMNVEV (reference sequence). Trimming pared 3 bases from V and 2 bases from J, leaving 7 bases between. The DNA for the CDR3 is TGTGCCAGCAGTTTTACAGGGAACTATGGCTACACCTTC. Protein product: CASSFTGNYGYTF.

This rearrangement joins TRBV12-3 or TRBV12-4 to TRBJ1-2, with 7 bases aligning to TRBD1. This CDR3 region has 12 residues. V gave up 6 bases and J gave up 6 bases; unmatched junction bases: 4. The CDR3 sequence is CASSTGADGYTF. The CDR3, as DNA: TGTGCCAGCAGCACAGGGGCGGATGGCTACACCTTC.

CDR3 nucleotide sequence: TGTGCCAGTAGTATAGGGGGGACAGTCTTCGGTACCGGGGAGCTGTTTTTT. It yields the protein CASSIGGTVFGTGELFF. The V call is TRBV19, the J call TRBJ2-2; TRBD1 matches 7 bases. V trimming: 1 base; J trimming: 5 bases; junction bases outside the gene matches: 10. This CDR3 has 17 residues. Germline CDR1 and CDR2: LNHDA and SQIVND (reference sequence).

The V gene is TRBV5-6, the J gene TRBJ1-3; D remains ambiguous. CDR1 is SGHDT, CDR2 YYEEEE, per germline. V was clipped by 1 base and J by 0 bases, with 8 bases between them. This CDR3 comprises 15 residues. The DNA of the CDR3 is TGTGCCAGCAGCTTGCGAGGAAACTCTGGAAACACCATATATTTT. It specifies CASSLRGNSGNTIYF.

The chain couples TRBV30 to TRBJ1-2; no clear D gene. CDR3 length equals 12 residues. Trimming took 3 bases from V and 6 from J, leaving 11 bases between them. Germline-derived CDR1 and CDR2 are GTSNPN and SVGIG (reference sequence). In DNA, the CDR3 is TGTGCCTGGAGGTACGGGCGAGATGGCTACACCTTC. Encoded protein: CAWRYGRDGYTF. The full variable domain, rest sourced from reference TRBV30 and TRBJ1-2, is SQTIHQWPATLVQPVGSPLSLECTVEGTSNPNLYWYRQAAGRGLQLLFYSVGIGQISSEVPQNLSASRPQDRQFILSSKKLLLSDSGFYLCAWRYGRDGYTFGSGTRLTVV.

The CDR3 is CASSYSRAGTYEQYF. Written as DNA, the CDR3 is TGTGCCAGCAGTTACTCGCGGGCGGGAACCTACGAGCAGTACTTC. The chain links TRBV6-5 to TRBJ2-7, with D perhaps TRBD2 (6 bases). The CDR3 is 15 amino acids. Per germline, CDR1 MNHEY and CDR2 SVGAGI. Trimming stripped 0 bases from V and 2 bases from J, with 11 bases between.

The rearrangement links TRBV5-6 to TRBJ1-1, with D unclear. CDR3 length equals 17 residues. Trimming stripped 2 bases from V and 1 base from J, with 18 bases between. From germline, CDR1 is SGHDT and CDR2 YYEEEE. CDR3 in DNA: TGTGCCAGCAGCTTCCATGGGGTTGTTATTGGGAACACTGAAGCTTTCTTT. Translated: CASSFHGVVIGNTEAFF.

The chain carries TRBV18 and TRBJ2-1; no firm D call. Germline V gives CDR1 KGHSH, CDR2 LQKENI. This CDR3 is 11 amino acids long. The V end lost 9 bases, the J end lost 6 bases, and 9 bases lay between the germline ends. The CDR3: CASGPANEQFF. The DNA for the CDR3 is TGTGCCAGTGGACCCGCCAATGAGCAGTTCTTC.

This chain uses TRBV7-2 with TRBJ2-3; D may be TRBD2 (6 bases). V lost 1 base and J 1 base, leaving 18 bases between the germline ends. Germline lookup yields CDR1 SGHTA and CDR2 FQGNSA. This CDR3 has 18 residues. The CDR3 region is CASSLVGTRTLRTDTQYF. The CDR3 bases are TGTGCCAGCAGCTTAGTTGGGACTCGTACGCTACGCACAGATACGCAGTATTTT. Together with reference TRBV7-2 and TRBJ2-3, the CDR3 gives the full variable domain: GAGVSQSPSNKVTEKGKDVELRCDPISGHTALYWYRQSLGQGLEFLIYFQGNSAPDKSGLPSDRFSAERTGGSVSTLTIQRTQQEDSAVYLCASSLVGTRTLRTDTQYFGPGTRLTVL.

CDR3 sequence: CASSPGNYGYTF. In DNA form, the CDR3 reads TGTGCCAGCAGCCCGGGCAACTATGGCTACACCTTC. The rearrangement joins TRBV11-2 to TRBJ1-2, with D unclear. Per germline, CDR1 SGHAT and CDR2 FQNNGV. The CDR3 spans 12 residues. V was pared by 5 bases and J by 2 bases, with 6 bases between.